Listed below are T cell receptor beta chains from one sample, sequenced in a study of coeliac disease. The data were produced by immunoSEQ multiplex PCR, yet TCRdb's version contains in-frame clones alone and is incomplete. The table lists approximately 1,500 clones, around two thirds of them singletons. The sample was intraepithelial lymphocytes from the gut. These receptor sequences come from a woman aged 45-65 years with celiac disease on a gluten-free diet. CDR3s leave out the opening cysteine and the closing phenylalanine or tryptophan. A D gene is named only where the DNA matches it firmly.

J | D | length | V | CDR3
TRBJ1-5 | TRBD1 | 12 | TRBV30 | AWSQGQGGQPQH
TRBJ2-5 | . | 13 | TRBV9 | ASSVGGGGPETQY
TRBJ1-1 | TRBD1 | 13 | TRBV30 | AWDEVGQGASEAF
TRBJ2-6 | TRBD2 | 18 | TRBV18 | ASSPPPGVAGNAGANVLT
TRBJ1-1 | . | 11 | TRBV6-1 | ASSEVYRDEAF
TRBJ1-1 | . | 11 | TRBV11-1 | ASSSQGNTEAF
TRBJ1-6 | . | 11 | TRBV29-1 | SVDRQGNSPLH
TRBJ2-1 | . | 13 | TRBV7-9 | ASSLARGLAHEQF
TRBJ2-2 | TRBD2 | 14 | TRBV5-1 | ASSGRAGANTGELF
TRBJ2-5 | TRBD2 | 14 | TRBV30 | AWSVKGAGEGETQY
TRBJ2-1 | . | 12 | TRBV2 | ASSDMLAFDEQF
TRBJ1-6 | . | 11 | TRBV6-5 | ASSSTVNSPLH
TRBJ2-1 | TRBD2 | 13 | TRBV10-3 | AISESRRGANEQF
TRBJ2-7 | TRBD1 | 13 | TRBV6-1 | ASSAVGTGSNEQY
TRBJ1-2 | TRBD1 | 11 | TRBV6-5 | ASSPWTGRGYT
TRBJ1-5 | . | 13 | TRBV27 | ASSLSGGIQGPQH
TRBJ1-2 | . | 9 | TRBV5-4 | ASSIYYGYT
TRBJ2-1 | TRBD2 | 13 | TRBV4-3 | ASSQESGGGNEQF
TRBJ2-5 | . | 12 | TRBV18 | ASSPQAYQETQY
TRBJ1-2 | TRBD1 | 15 | TRBV30 | AWTHRTGIIVSYGYT
TRBJ2-1 | . | 13 | TRBV11-3 | ASSSRGLAYNEQF
TRBJ1-5 | . | 14 | TRBV6-6 | ASRPRSAASNQPQH
TRBJ1-5 | . | 12 | TRBV30 | AWSTNRVGQPQH
TRBJ2-3 | . | 12 | TRBV7-8 | ASRIPGRPDTQY
TRBJ1-5 | TRBD1 | 12 | TRBV28 | ASSLFGQAQPQH
TRBJ2-7 | . | 11 | TRBV18 | ASSPAAGYEQY
TRBJ2-7 | TRBD2 | 12 | TRBV27 | ASSLAGGLYEQY
TRBJ1-2 | TRBD1 | 14 | TRBV6-5 | ASSYSRGPGGDGYT
TRBJ1-1 | . | 12 | TRBV30 | AWSVISGASEAF
TRBJ1-2 | . | 12 | TRBV6-5 | ASSYGGTNYGYT
TRBJ1-2 | . | 10 | TRBV30 | AWKGGGWGYT
TRBJ2-7 | TRBD1 | 15 | TRBV27 | ASSFTIQGERSYEQY
TRBJ1-1 | . | 12 | TRBV28 | ASLLFVGGSEAF